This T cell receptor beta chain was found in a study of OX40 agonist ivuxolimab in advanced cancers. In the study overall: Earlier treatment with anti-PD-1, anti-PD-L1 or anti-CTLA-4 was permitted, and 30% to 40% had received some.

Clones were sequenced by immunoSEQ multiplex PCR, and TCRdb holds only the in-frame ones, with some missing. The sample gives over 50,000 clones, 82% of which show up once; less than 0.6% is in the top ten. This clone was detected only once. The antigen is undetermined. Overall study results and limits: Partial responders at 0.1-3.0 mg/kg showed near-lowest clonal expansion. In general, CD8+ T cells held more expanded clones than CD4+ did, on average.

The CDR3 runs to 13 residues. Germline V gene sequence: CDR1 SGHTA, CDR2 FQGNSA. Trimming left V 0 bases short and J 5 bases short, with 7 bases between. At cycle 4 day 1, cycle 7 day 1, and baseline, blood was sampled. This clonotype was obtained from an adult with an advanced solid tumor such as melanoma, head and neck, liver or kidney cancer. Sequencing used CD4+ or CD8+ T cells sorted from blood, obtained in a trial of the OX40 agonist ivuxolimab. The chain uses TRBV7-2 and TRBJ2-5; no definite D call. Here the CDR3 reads CASSLAPTETQYF. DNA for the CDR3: TGTGCCAGCAGCTTAGCCCCAACTGAGACCCAGTACTTC.